This TCR beta chain stems from a study of T cells in Graves' hyperthyroidism and ophthalmopathy. General study points: Most thyroid clonotypes that were expanded above 0.001 also turned up in blood.

V dropped 1 base and J dropped 0 bases, with 7 bases sitting between them. CDR1 is SGHTA and CDR2 is FQGTGA in the germline V gene. The length of the CDR3 is 15 residues. Patients aged 18 to 65 with hyperthyroidism were newly diagnosed, with duration under 2 months. What was amplified from RNA transcripts were TCR beta CDR3 regions. Researchers ran a first-round RT-PCR on the TCR CDR3 using the HTBI primer set. TCRdb processed the multiplex PCR reads anew with MiXCR; each CDR3 protein has one entry. The sample yields about 420,000 distinct CDR3 sequences, around a sixth seen once. This clonotype was seen a handful of times. The antigen is unknown.

The clonotype originates from a woman aged 18-30 years with Graves' hyperthyroidism. V gene TRBV7-3 combines with J gene TRBJ1-3; tentatively, D is TRBD1 (5 bases). Material for sequencing was blood. The CDR3 spells CASSLRGDSGNTIYF. Written as DNA, the CDR3 is TGTGCCAGCAGCTTAAGAGGGGACTCTGGAAACACCATATATTTT.